The sequence of this T cell receptor beta chain was determined in a study of T-cell memory formation after mild COVID-19. Study observations and caveats: CD4/CD8 balance held among clones contracting day 15 to 85, and later expanders leaned CD4+. The finding that pre-infection memory included some responding clones suggested that cross-reactive memory joined. Among clones peaking at day 37 in the second wave, SARS-CoV-2 specificity remained unconfirmed.

Germline-derived CDR1 and CDR2 are LGHNT and FRNRAP. The CDR3 totals 14 residues. V was clipped by 5 bases and J by 4 bases; unmatched bases: 5. MiXCR, applied by TCRdb to the 5' RACE reads, yields one record per CDR3 protein. Of about 350,000 distinct CDR3 sequences listed, approximately 13% were seen once; the top ten hold around a fifth. This clonotype has a count of ten or more. Its antigen is undetermined. V gene TRBV12-5 combines with J gene TRBJ2-7; 10 nucleotides match TRBD1. Source material: PBMCs or a T cell subset sorted from them (not recorded which). This sequence was found in a man younger than 35 who had mild COVID-19 (a few samples of this study predate the infection). Cell type and time point are not known. For the CDR3, the DNA is TGTGCTAGTGGTCCGGGGACAGGGGTGTACGAGCAGTACTTC. Its protein product is CASGPGTGVYEQYF.